Listed below are T cell receptor beta chains from one sample, sequenced in a study of beta chain features in type 1 diabetes. TCRdb's copy holds only in-frame clones and misses some; the assay was immunoSEQ multiplex PCR. The sample carries roughly 450,000 clones, roughly 10% recorded once. Sequenced material: naive CD4+ T cells from blood. These receptors all stem from a woman aged 18-29 years in good health. The CDR3 runs from the conserved cysteine through the conserved F or W. Fields, in order: D gene, clone size, J gene, V gene, CDR3 protein, CDR3 DNA. The D gene is left open where the match is weak. The listing skips clone size in some rows; elsewhere it reads once, few, many or a size class.

D gene: NA; clone size: NA; J gene: TRBJ2-3; V gene: TRBV29-1; CDR3 protein: CSVGGLVRANTDTQYF; CDR3 DNA: TGCAGCGTGGGCGGCTTAGTGCGCGCGAACACAGATACGCAGTATTTT
D gene: NA; clone size: few; J gene: TRBJ2-6; V gene: TRBV4-3; CDR3 protein: CASSQEAHLSGANVLTF; CDR3 DNA: TGCGCCAGCAGCCAAGAGGCACACCTCTCTGGGGCCAACGTCCTGACTTTC
D gene: NA; clone size: NA; J gene: TRBJ1-5; V gene: TRBV7-2; CDR3 protein: CASSLVTGNNQPQHF; CDR3 DNA: TGTGCCAGCAGCTTAGTAACAGGGAACAATCAGCCCCAGCATTTT
D gene: NA; clone size: few; J gene: TRBJ1-2; V gene: TRBV18; CDR3 protein: CASSPIEGPEGYTF; CDR3 DNA: TGTGCCAGCTCACCAATTGAGGGGCCGGAAGGCTACACCTTC
D gene: TRBD2; clone size: few; J gene: TRBJ2-5; V gene: TRBV25-1; CDR3 protein: CASKSWASGVSGETQYF; CDR3 DNA: TGTGCCAGCAAGTCATGGGCTAGCGGGGTCTCCGGGGAGACCCAGTACTTC
D gene: TRBD1; clone size: few; J gene: TRBJ1-1; V gene: TRBV7-9; CDR3 protein: CASSADRGRTEAFF; CDR3 DNA: TGTGCCAGCAGCGCGGACAGGGGGCGAACTGAAGCTTTCTTT
D gene: NA; clone size: NA; J gene: TRBJ1-2; V gene: TRBV10-3; CDR3 protein: CAIREQASHGYTF; CDR3 DNA: TGTGCCATCAGAGAACAGGCAAGCCATGGCTACACCTTC
D gene: NA; clone size: few; J gene: TRBJ2-1; V gene: TRBV9; CDR3 protein: CASSVAVWALSYNEQFF; CDR3 DNA: TGTGCCAGCAGCGTAGCAGTATGGGCGCTATCCTACAATGAGCAGTTCTTC
D gene: TRBD1; clone size: few; J gene: TRBJ1-1; V gene: TRBV9; CDR3 protein: CASGQGAKDTEAFF; CDR3 DNA: TGTGCCAGCGGACAGGGTGCAAAGGACACTGAAGCTTTCTTT
D gene: TRBD1; clone size: few; J gene: TRBJ2-5; V gene: TRBV5-4; CDR3 protein: CASSLGDRGLETQYF; CDR3 DNA: TGTGCCAGCAGCTTAGGGGACAGGGGGCTAGAGACCCAGTACTTC
D gene: NA; clone size: few; J gene: TRBJ1-6; V gene: TRBV5-5; CDR3 protein: CASSSEGVSPLHF; CDR3 DNA: TGTGCCAGCAGCTCAGAAGGGGTTTCACCCCTCCACTTT
D gene: TRBD1; clone size: NA; J gene: TRBJ2-1; V gene: TRBV7-8; CDR3 protein: CASSSPGDRAGEQFF; CDR3 DNA: TGTGCCAGCAGCTCTCCGGGCGACAGGGCCGGGGAGCAGTTCTTC
D gene: NA; clone size: few; J gene: TRBJ1-4; V gene: TRBV29-1; CDR3 protein: CSVFQNNEKLFF; CDR3 DNA: TGCAGCGTTTTCCAGAATAATGAAAAACTGTTTTTT
D gene: TRBD1; clone size: NA; J gene: TRBJ1-6; V gene: TRBV2; CDR3 protein: CASSFQTRGSPLHF; CDR3 DNA: TGTGCCAGCAGTTTTCAAACCAGGGGGTCACCCCTCCACTTT
D gene: TRBD1; clone size: NA; J gene: TRBJ2-1; V gene: TRBV15; CDR3 protein: CATSGRTGVSHNEQFF; CDR3 DNA: TGTGCCACCAGCGGCCGAACAGGGGTTTCCCACAATGAGCAGTTCTTC
D gene: NA; clone size: few; J gene: TRBJ1-2; V gene: TRBV6-5; CDR3 protein: CASSPYGYTF; CDR3 DNA: TGTGCCAGCAGCCCCTATGGCTACACCTTC
D gene: NA; clone size: NA; J gene: TRBJ2-5; V gene: TRBV29-1; CDR3 protein: CSVRRVETQYF; CDR3 DNA: TGCAGCGTCCGCAGGGTTGAGACCCAGTACTTC
D gene: NA; clone size: NA; J gene: TRBJ2-1; V gene: TRBV5-1; CDR3 protein: CASSLGQASNEQFF; CDR3 DNA: TGCGCCAGCAGCTTGGGACAGGCCTCAAATGAGCAGTTCTTC
D gene: NA; clone size: NA; J gene: TRBJ1-5; V gene: TRBV4-2; CDR3 protein: CASSLQGWEAQPQHF; CDR3 DNA: TGTGCCAGCAGCCTGCAGGGATGGGAGGCTCAGCCCCAGCATTTT
D gene: TRBD1; clone size: NA; J gene: TRBJ2-4; V gene: TRBV7-2; CDR3 protein: CASSFDRGRDIQYF; CDR3 DNA: TGTGCCAGCAGCTTTGACAGGGGGAGAGACATTCAGTACTTC
D gene: NA; clone size: few; J gene: TRBJ2-1; V gene: TRBV12-5; CDR3 protein: CASGPAFTASVAYNEQFF; CDR3 DNA: TGTGCTAGTGGTCCCGCTTTTACAGCTAGCGTAGCCTACAATGAGCAGTTCTTC
D gene: TRBD2; clone size: few; J gene: TRBJ2-5; V gene: TRBV9; CDR3 protein: CASSTRGSGIRETQYF; CDR3 DNA: TGTGCCAGCAGCACAAGAGGTAGCGGGATTAGGGAGACCCAGTACTTC
D gene: TRBD2; clone size: NA; J gene: TRBJ2-5; V gene: TRBV7-3; CDR3 protein: CASSRGTSGSETQYF; CDR3 DNA: TGTGCCAGCAGCCGGGGGACTAGCGGGAGCGAGACCCAGTACTTC
D gene: NA; clone size: NA; J gene: TRBJ2-1; V gene: TRBV7-9; CDR3 protein: CASSQQSFRSNEQFF; CDR3 DNA: TGTGCCAGCAGCCAACAGAGTTTTAGAAGTAATGAGCAGTTCTTC
D gene: TRBD1; clone size: few; J gene: TRBJ2-4; V gene: TRBV19; CDR3 protein: CASRWDRNSAAYF; CDR3 DNA: TGTGCCAGTCGTTGGGACAGGAATAGTGCGGCGTACTTC
D gene: TRBD2; clone size: NA; J gene: TRBJ2-5; V gene: TRBV15; CDR3 protein: CATSRDRGAGAKTQYF; CDR3 DNA: TGTGCCACCAGCAGAGATCGTGGAGCGGGGGCAAAGACCCAGTACTTC
D gene: TRBD2; clone size: NA; J gene: TRBJ2-1; V gene: TRBV9; CDR3 protein: CASSVGPTSVHEQFF; CDR3 DNA: TGTGCCAGCAGCGTAGGTCCGACTAGCGTTCATGAGCAGTTCTTC
D gene: NA; clone size: few; J gene: TRBJ2-1; V gene: TRBV6-1; CDR3 protein: CASSSTGRAYNEQFF; CDR3 DNA: TGTGCCAGCAGTTCGACAGGGAGGGCCTACAATGAGCAGTTCTTC
D gene: TRBD1; clone size: few; J gene: TRBJ1-6; V gene: TRBV7-2; CDR3 protein: CASSLRQGNNSPLHF; CDR3 DNA: TGTGCCAGCAGCCTTAGACAGGGAAACAATTCACCCCTCCACTTT
D gene: NA; clone size: few; J gene: TRBJ2-6; V gene: TRBV7-3; CDR3 protein: CASSRQGGTGANVLTF; CDR3 DNA: TGTGCCAGCAGCCGGCAGGGTGGGACTGGGGCCAACGTCCTGACTTTC
D gene: NA; clone size: few; J gene: TRBJ2-1; V gene: TRBV6-1; CDR3 protein: CAYRDNEQFF; CDR3 DNA: TGTGCCTACCGGGACAATGAGCAGTTCTTC
D gene: NA; clone size: NA; J gene: TRBJ2-7; V gene: TRBV7-9; CDR3 protein: CASSLMSGSYEQYF; CDR3 DNA: TGTGCCAGCAGCCTAATGTCCGGGAGCTACGAGCAGTACTTC
D gene: TRBD1; clone size: NA; J gene: TRBJ1-5; V gene: TRBV2; CDR3 protein: CASDRASNQPQHF; CDR3 DNA: TGTGCCAGCGACAGGGCTAGCAATCAGCCCCAGCATTTT
D gene: TRBD1; clone size: few; J gene: TRBJ2-4; V gene: TRBV11-2; CDR3 protein: CASSLGQGGIQYF; CDR3 DNA: TGTGCCAGCAGCTTAGGACAGGGTGGCATTCAGTACTTC
D gene: NA; clone size: few; J gene: TRBJ2-1; V gene: TRBV11-1; CDR3 protein: CASSPDPAYNEQFF; CDR3 DNA: TGTGCCAGCAGCCCGGATCCCGCTTACAATGAGCAGTTCTTC
D gene: NA; clone size: few; J gene: TRBJ2-3; V gene: TRBV29-1; CDR3 protein: CRVLGRLEDTSTDTQYF; CDR3 DNA: TGCAGGGTACTGGGGCGCTTAGAGGATACTAGCACAGATACGCAGTATTTT
D gene: NA; clone size: NA; J gene: TRBJ1-2; V gene: TRBV5-1; CDR3 protein: CASSLVSGSAYYGYTF; CDR3 DNA: TGCGCCAGCAGCTTGGTTTCGGGGAGTGCGTACTATGGCTACACCTTC
D gene: TRBD2; clone size: few; J gene: TRBJ2-3; V gene: TRBV7-9; CDR3 protein: CASSSSGRADTQYF; CDR3 DNA: TGTGCCAGCAGTTCTAGCGGGAGGGCAGATACGCAGTATTTT
D gene: NA; clone size: few; J gene: TRBJ1-5; V gene: TRBV30; CDR3 protein: CAWSRDAGQPQHF; CDR3 DNA: TGTGCCTGGAGTAGGGACGCGGGTCAGCCCCAGCATTTT
D gene: TRBD2; clone size: NA; J gene: TRBJ2-5; V gene: TRBV5-6; CDR3 protein: CASSFRTSGEQETQYF; CDR3 DNA: TGTGCCAGCAGCTTTCGGACTAGCGGGGAACAAGAGACCCAGTACTTC
D gene: TRBD1; clone size: few; J gene: TRBJ2-1; V gene: TRBV7-3; CDR3 protein: CASSLIKTGHNEQFF; CDR3 DNA: TGTGCCAGCAGCTTAATCAAGACAGGGCACAATGAGCAGTTCTTC
D gene: NA; clone size: few; J gene: TRBJ2-2; V gene: TRBV5-1; CDR3 protein: CASSLLGADTGELFF; CDR3 DNA: TGCGCCAGCAGCTTGCTGGGGGCGGACACCGGGGAGCTGTTTTTT
D gene: NA; clone size: NA; J gene: TRBJ2-1; V gene: TRBV2; CDR3 protein: CASSEARVASNEQFF; CDR3 DNA: TGTGCCAGCAGTGAAGCGCGAGTAGCGAGCAATGAGCAGTTCTTC
D gene: NA; clone size: few; J gene: TRBJ2-3; V gene: TRBV7-3; CDR3 protein: CASSFGQPSDTQYF; CDR3 DNA: TGTGCCAGCAGCTTTGGACAGCCCTCAGATACGCAGTATTTT
D gene: NA; clone size: few; J gene: TRBJ1-1; V gene: TRBV19; CDR3 protein: CASSIRAEAFF; CDR3 DNA: TGTGCCAGTAGTATCCGGGCTGAAGCTTTCTTT
D gene: NA; clone size: once; J gene: TRBJ2-7; V gene: TRBV5-1; CDR3 protein: CASSLESGQYF; CDR3 DNA: TGCGCCAGCAGCTTGGAGTCGGGGCAGTACTTC
D gene: NA; clone size: few; J gene: TRBJ1-6; V gene: TRBV5-1; CDR3 protein: CASSLFPPGDSPLHF; CDR3 DNA: TGCGCCAGCAGCTTGTTCCCGCCCGGGGATTCACCCCTCCACTTT
D gene: NA; clone size: few; J gene: TRBJ1-2; V gene: TRBV4-1; CDR3 protein: CASSQSGTVNYGYTF; CDR3 DNA: TGCGCCAGCAGCCAATCCGGGACGGTTAACTATGGCTACACCTTC
D gene: NA; clone size: NA; J gene: TRBJ1-5; V gene: TRBV28; CDR3 protein: CASSSRSSQPQHF; CDR3 DNA: TGTGCCAGCAGTTCCCGGAGCTCTCAGCCCCAGCATTTT
D gene: TRBD2; clone size: NA; J gene: TRBJ2-7; V gene: TRBV15; CDR3 protein: CATSRSGGYEQYF; CDR3 DNA: TGTGCCACCAGCAGGAGCGGGGGGTACGAGCAGTACTTC
D gene: NA; clone size: NA; J gene: TRBJ2-4; V gene: TRBV11-2; CDR3 protein: CASASYYKNIQYF; CDR3 DNA: TGTGCCAGCGCTTCTTACTACAAAAACATTCAGTACTTC